This record covers a single T cell receptor (beta chain). Recent acute infections and vaccinations were absent in the healthy HIV-negative adult donors. This sample is drawn from a study of shared clonotypes between healthy human individuals. Sequenced by immunoSEQ multiplex PCR; TCRdb stores in-frame clones only, minus some. This sample carries some 240,000 clones, over 50% of them seen once, and the ten largest clones take 8.5% to 14%. The receptor comes from a man aged 25 to 40 in good health. The sequencing input was memory CD4+ T cells sorted from blood. Indicated subset: CD45RA-negative fraction.

The CDR3 is CASSQDPRPGTNTGELFF. In DNA, the CDR3 is TGTGCCAGCAGCCAAGATCCGAGGCCGGGGACAAACACCGGGGAGCTGTTTTTT. The chain uses TRBV4-2 and TRBJ2-2, with D perhaps TRBD1 (6 bases). Germline assignment: CDR1 LGHNA and CDR2 YNFKEQ. Trimming removed 0 bases from V and 2 bases from J, with 16 bases in between. The CDR3 extends over 18 amino acids.